Reported below is one T cell receptor (beta chain). The CDR3 has 12 amino acids. The germline V gene has CDR1 SEHNR and CDR2 FQNEAQ (reference sequence). The ends were cut back, 5 bases at V and 5 bases at J, with 8 bases in the middle. The entry originates in a study of T cell changes during pregnancy in multiple sclerosis. Sequenced by immunoSEQ multiplex PCR; TCRdb stores in-frame clones only, minus some. This sample has about 49,000 clones; 90% to 95% occur once, and the top ten carry 5.5%. The gene calls are TRBV7-9 and TRBJ2-3, with D maybe TRBD1 (6 bases). The TCR sequence derives from a female donor with multiple sclerosis, enrolled in a pregnancy study. The sequencing used CD8+ T cells from peripheral blood mononuclear cells, collected before pregnancy. As DNA, the CDR3 is TGTGCCAGCAGCCAGGGGAGAGATACGCAGTATTTT. This sequence encodes CASSQGRDTQYF.